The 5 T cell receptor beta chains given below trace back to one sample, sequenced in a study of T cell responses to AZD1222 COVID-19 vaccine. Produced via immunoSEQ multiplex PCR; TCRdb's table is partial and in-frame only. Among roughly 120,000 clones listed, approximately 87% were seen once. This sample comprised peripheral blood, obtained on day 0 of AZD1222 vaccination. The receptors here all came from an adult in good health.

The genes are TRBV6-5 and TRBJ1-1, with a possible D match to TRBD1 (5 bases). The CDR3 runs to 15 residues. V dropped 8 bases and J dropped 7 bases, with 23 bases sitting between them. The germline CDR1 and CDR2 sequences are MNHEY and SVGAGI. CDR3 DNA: TGTGCCAGCTCCCTACAAGGGGTCGGGGTAGGTGAAGCTTTCTTT. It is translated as CASSLQGVGVGEAFF.

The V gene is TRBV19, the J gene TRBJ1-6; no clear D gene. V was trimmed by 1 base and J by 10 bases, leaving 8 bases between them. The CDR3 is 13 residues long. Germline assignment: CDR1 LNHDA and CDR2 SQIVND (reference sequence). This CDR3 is CASSIGPGSPLHF. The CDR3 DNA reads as TGTGCCAGTAGTATAGGGCCCGGGTCACCCCTCCACTTT.

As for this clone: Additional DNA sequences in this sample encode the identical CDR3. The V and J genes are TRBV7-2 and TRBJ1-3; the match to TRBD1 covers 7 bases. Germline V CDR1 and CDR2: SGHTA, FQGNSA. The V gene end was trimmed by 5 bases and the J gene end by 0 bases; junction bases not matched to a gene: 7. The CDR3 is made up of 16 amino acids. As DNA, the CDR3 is TGTGCCAGCAGCCCCCAGGGGGGGCCCTCTGGAAACACCATATATTTT. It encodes CASSPQGGPSGNTIYF. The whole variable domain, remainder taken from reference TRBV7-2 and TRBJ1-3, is GAGVSQSPSNKVTEKGKDVELRCDPISGHTALYWYRQSLGQGLEFLIYFQGNSAPDKSGLPSDRFSAERTGGSVSTLTIQRTQQEDSAVYLCASSPQGGPSGNTIYFGEGSWLTVV.

The DNA for the CDR3 is TGTGCCAGCAGTGCCTCGGGCCAGCCCCAGCATTTT. Residues: CASSASGQPQHF. The rearrangement links TRBV27 to TRBJ1-5, with D uncertain. This CDR3 contains 12 residues. Per germline, CDR1 MNHEY and CDR2 SMNVEV (reference sequence). Deletions cut 5 bases from V and 7 bases from J, with 9 bases between.

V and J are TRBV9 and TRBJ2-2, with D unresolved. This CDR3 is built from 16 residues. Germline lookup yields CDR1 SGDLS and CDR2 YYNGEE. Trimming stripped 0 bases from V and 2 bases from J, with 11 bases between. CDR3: CASSVGDSLNTGELFF. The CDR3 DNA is TGTGCCAGCAGCGTAGGTGATAGCTTAAACACCGGGGAGCTGTTTTTT.